The TCR beta chain under discussion was sequenced for a study of blood T cell repertoires in COVID-19. Germline CDR1 SGHRS, CDR2 YFSETQ. The CDR3 has 15 residues. Trimming removed 2 bases from V and 8 bases from J, with 19 bases in between. Profiled with immunoSEQ multiplex PCR; TCRdb holds only in-frame clones, not every one. The profile shows roughly 100,000 clones, roughly nine tenths of them singletons. Sequencing was carried out using peripheral blood. The sequence was collected from a woman aged 80 or older with acute or convalescent COVID-19. The V call is TRBV5-1, the J call TRBJ1-1; tentative D call: TRBD1 (5 bases). CDR3 coding DNA: TGCGCCAGCAGCTTAGGGGACTACATCAGCCCCGAAGCTTTCTTT. Translation gives CASSLGDYISPEAFF.